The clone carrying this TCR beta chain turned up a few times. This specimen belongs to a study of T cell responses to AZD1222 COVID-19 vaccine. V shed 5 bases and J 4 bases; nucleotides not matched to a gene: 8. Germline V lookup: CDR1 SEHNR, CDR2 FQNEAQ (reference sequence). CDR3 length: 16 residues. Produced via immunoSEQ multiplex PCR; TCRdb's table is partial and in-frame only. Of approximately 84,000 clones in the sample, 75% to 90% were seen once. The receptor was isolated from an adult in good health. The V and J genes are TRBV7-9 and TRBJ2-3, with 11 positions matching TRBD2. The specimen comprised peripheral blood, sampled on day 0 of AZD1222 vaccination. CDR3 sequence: CASSLVAGGPADTQYF. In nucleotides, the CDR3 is TGTGCCAGCAGCCTCGTAGCGGGGGGGCCTGCAGATACGCAGTATTTT.